Presented here are 22 T cell receptor beta chains from one specimen sequenced in a study of response to subunit inactivated influenza vaccine. TCRdb ran MiXCR on the RT-PCR reads and lists one entry per CDR3 protein. The sample lists about 620,000 distinct CDR3 sequences; 11% were seen once. This same sample was also taken into another study, of T cells expressing NK-cell markers. According to that study: TCR beta libraries carry UMIs added by 5'RACE template switching.

Sequencing was performed on PBMCs from blood, taken on the day of vaccination. Receptors originate from a man aged 45-60 years who received an inactivated influenza vaccine.

The rearrangement links TRBV6-5 to TRBJ1-6; possibly TRBD1 for D (5 bases). CDR1 and CDR2 from the germline V gene are MNHEY and SVGAGI. V gave up 2 bases and J gave up 9 bases, with 11 bases separating them. This CDR3 has 14 residues. CDR3: CASSYPQGTSPLHF. Here the CDR3 DNA reads TGTGCCAGCAGTTACCCGCAGGGTACTTCACCCCTCCACTTT.

In its sample, this clonotype was seen a few times. The chain employs TRBV12-3 or TRBV12-4 and TRBJ1-6, with a weak D call TRBD1 (6 bases). Trimming left V 6 bases short and J 6 bases short, with 12 bases between. There are 14 residues in the CDR3. CDR3 nucleotides: TGTGCCAGCAGACTCGGGACATTTAATTCACCCCTCCACTTT. Translated: CASRLGTFNSPLHF.

In regard to this clonotype: The junction and the germline gene differ at one end; a read error may be behind it. V gene TRBV6-2 or TRBV6-3 combines with J gene TRBJ2-1; D is ambiguous. Germline CDR1 reads MNHEY; CDR2 reads SVGEGT. This CDR3 has 18 residues. CDR3 sequence: CASSKLYSDQFSHNEQFF. CDR3 nucleotides: TGTGCCAGCTCTAAGTTGTACTCTGACCAATTCTCCCACAATGAGCAGTTCTTC.

This clonotype was observed a handful of times. The genes are TRBV27 and TRBJ2-4; D is uncertain. Germline loops: CDR1 MNHEY, CDR2 SMNVEV (reference sequence). The length of the CDR3 is 14 residues. V was pared by 8 bases and J by 4 bases, with 15 bases between. The CDR3 region is CASGSGLGKNIQYF. The CDR3 coding sequence is TGTGCCAGCGGCTCCGGGTTGGGGAAAAACATTCAGTACTTC.

This CDR3 is CASSLEGQVITGELFF. CDR3 DNA: TGTGCCAGCAGCTTAGAGGGACAGGTGATAACCGGGGAGCTGTTTTTT. The gene calls are TRBV11-1 and TRBJ2-2, with 8 positions matching TRBD1. The germline V gene encodes CDR1 SGHAT and CDR2 FQDESV (reference sequence). J was trimmed by 5 bases and V by 1 base; bases with no gene match: 6. The CDR3 covers 16 residues.

This clonotype has ten or more counts. The chain links TRBV4-3 to TRBJ2-2; D is perhaps TRBD2 (5 bases). CDR3 length: 17 residues. Looked up from germline, CDR1 is LGHNA and CDR2 is YSLEER. Trimming pared 1 base from V and 5 bases from J, leaving 17 bases between. DNA of the CDR3: TGCGCCAGCAGCCAAGCTTTAGCGTTACTGCGAACCGGGGAGCTGTTTTTT. Amino acid sequence: CASSQALALLRTGELFF.

This clonotype has a handful of counts. CDR3 in DNA: TGTGCCAGCTCACCACGGCGAGGCACAGATACGCAGTATTTT. This sequence encodes CASSPRRGTDTQYF. The gene calls are TRBV18 and TRBJ2-3; D not resolved. The CDR3 runs 14 residues. Germline V gene data show CDR1 as KGHSH and CDR2 as LQKENI. V was clipped by 1 base and J by 1 base, with 6 bases between them.

Only a few counts were recorded for this clonotype. This chain connects TRBV6-2 or TRBV6-3 to TRBJ2-4, with 7 bases that match TRBD2. CDR1 is MNHEY and CDR2 is SVGEGT in the germline V gene. The CDR3 runs 15 residues. V shed 2 bases, J shed 14 bases, and the junction held 15 bases outside the gene matches. CDR3 sequence reads: CASSYPDQRDYLKYF. DNA for the CDR3: TGTGCCAGCAGTTACCCAGATCAAAGGGACTACCTTAAGTACTTC.

This clonotype was recorded a few times. The chain has TRBV7-9 and TRBJ1-4; tentatively, D is TRBD1 (5 bases). Germline values: CDR1 SEHNR, CDR2 FQNEAQ (reference sequence). The V gene lost 8 bases and the J gene lost 6 bases, with 13 bases spanning the gap. The CDR3 runs to 13 residues. The chain's CDR3 is CASSSSGDEKLFF. The DNA for the CDR3 is TGTGCCAGCTCCTCCTCGGGGGATGAAAAACTGTTTTTT.

The table lists this clonotype with a few counts. The CDR3: CASSSGSPTYNEQFF. In DNA form, the CDR3 reads TGCGCCAGCAGCTCGGGAAGCCCTACCTACAATGAGCAGTTCTTC. This chain connects TRBV5-1 to TRBJ2-1, with a weak D call TRBD2 (5 bases). The CDR3 loop spans 15 amino acids. Trimming removed 3 bases from V and 2 bases from J, with 12 bases in between. Germline values: CDR1 SGHRS, CDR2 YFSETQ.

On this clonotype: Germline is not matched at one junction end, which may reflect a read error. This rearrangement joins TRBV5-1 to TRBJ1-1; possibly TRBD1 for D (5 bases). CDR1 is SGHRS and CDR2 is YFSETQ in the germline V gene. CDR3 length equals 10 residues. The CDR3 DNA reads as TGCGCCAGCAGCTCAGGTGGGACTTCCTTT. This gives the protein CASSSGGTSF.

The V call is TRBV18, the J call TRBJ1-2; D may be TRBD1 (5 bases). The CDR3 is made up of 15 amino acids. Trimming took 0 bases from V and 4 from J, leaving 12 bases between them. CDR1 and CDR2 from the germline V gene are KGHSH and LQKENI. CDR3 protein: CASSPPRDVPYGYTF. The CDR3 bases are TGTGCCAGCTCACCACCGAGGGACGTGCCCTATGGCTACACCTTC.

This clonotype was seen at least ten times. The junction does not match germline at one end; this may be a read error. V is TRBV5-1 and J is TRBJ2-1; D gene unclear. The CDR3 length is 15 residues. Germline V gene data show CDR1 as SGHRS and CDR2 as YFSETQ. CDR3 loop: CASSLEASSYNEQFF. The CDR3 region has the DNA TGTGCCAGCAGTTTAGAGGCCTCCTCCTACAATGAGCAGTTCTTC.

The gene calls are TRBV5-1 and TRBJ2-1; D is perhaps TRBD1 (6 bases). V dropped 0 bases and J dropped 4 bases, with 14 bases sitting between them. The CDR3 is 16 amino acids. Per the germline V gene, CDR1 is SGHRS and CDR2 is YFSETQ. As DNA, the CDR3 is TGCGCCAGCAGCTTGGAGGCTGGGGGCGGTTACAATGAGCAGTTCTTC. This translates into CASSLEAGGGYNEQFF.

The chain carries TRBV20-1 and TRBJ2-7; tentatively, D is TRBD2 (6 bases). The germline V gene has CDR1 DFQATT and CDR2 SNEGSKA (reference sequence). V was pared by 0 bases and J by 3 bases, with 12 bases between. This CDR3 has 14 amino acids. CDR3 sequence: CSARDAGKLYEQYF. CDR3 coding DNA: TGCAGTGCTAGAGATGCGGGGAAACTCTACGAGCAGTACTTC.

The J gene is TRBJ2-7, the V gene TRBV6-6, with D tentatively TRBD1 (5 bases). The V gene lost 2 bases and the J gene lost 6 bases, with 8 bases spanning the gap. This CDR3 is built from 12 residues. CDR1 is MNHNY and CDR2 is SVGAGI in the germline V gene (reference sequence). Written as DNA, the CDR3 is TGTGCCAGCAGTTACCAGGGATTCGAGCAGTACTTC. It translates to CASSYQGFEQYF.

This clonotype was detected only a few times. This chain uses TRBV7-9 with TRBJ1-5; 8 bases are a match to TRBD1. CDR1 and CDR2 (germline): SEHNR, FQNEAQ (reference sequence). This CDR3 comprises 13 residues. The V gene end was trimmed by 11 bases and the J gene end by 6 bases; junction bases not matched to a gene: 9. The CDR3 region is CASSDRDGQPQHF. The CDR3, as DNA: TGTGCCTCCTCGGACAGGGATGGTCAGCCCCAGCATTTT.

The chain is built from TRBV7-9 and TRBJ2-7; D possibly corresponds to TRBD1 (5 bases). This CDR3 spans 15 amino acids. Germline CDR1 and CDR2: SEHNR and FQNEAQ (reference sequence). V was shortened by 5 bases and J by 0 bases, with 14 bases between the two germline ends. The CDR3 spells CASSIQGASSYEQYF. CDR3 nucleotide sequence: TGTGCCAGCAGCATCCAAGGGGCAAGCTCCTACGAGCAGTACTTC. Complete variable domain (other parts from reference TRBV7-9 and TRBJ2-7): DTGVSQNPRHKITKRGQNVTFRCDPISEHNRLYWYRQTLGQGPEFLTYFQNEAQLEKSRLLSDRFSAERPKGSFSTLEIQRTEQGDSAMYLCASSIQGASSYEQYFGPGTRLTVT.

This clonotype turned up a few times. The chain is built from TRBV5-6 and TRBJ2-5, with 7 bases identical to TRBD1. V lost 4 bases, J lost 0 bases, and 18 bases stayed unmatched. This CDR3 is built from 19 residues. CDR1 SGHDT and CDR2 YYEEEE come from the germline V gene. This CDR3 is CASSPHWTGSYRYQETQYF. The CDR3 DNA follows: TGTGCCAGCAGCCCCCACTGGACAGGATCATACCGGTACCAAGAGACCCAGTACTTC.

This clonotype appeared a few times. The genes are TRBV9 and TRBJ2-1; 10 nucleotides match TRBD2. The CDR3 runs to 15 residues. The germline gives CDR1 SGDLS, CDR2 YYNGEE. The V gene end was trimmed by 4 bases and the J gene end by 7 bases; junction bases not matched to a gene: 8. CDR3 amino acids: CASSPPPGLANEQFF. The CDR3 coding sequence is TGTGCCAGCAGCCCCCCGCCGGGACTAGCGAATGAGCAGTTCTTC.

The chain combines TRBV11-2 with TRBJ2-5; 8 positions match TRBD1. Germline V gene lookup returns CDR1 SGHAT and CDR2 FQNNGV. The V gene end was trimmed by 4 bases and the J gene end by 4 bases; junction bases not matched to a gene: 8. The CDR3 spans 15 residues. CDR3 in amino acids: CASSSDRELGETQYF. In DNA, the CDR3 is TGTGCCAGCAGCTCGGACAGGGAACTCGGAGAGACCCAGTACTTC.

This clonotype occurred a few times. The chain employs TRBV11-2 and TRBJ1-2; D is unresolved. V was shortened by 4 bases and J by 5 bases, with 11 bases between the two germline ends. CDR3 length: 13 residues. The germline CDR1 and CDR2 sequences are SGHAT and FQNNGV. The CDR3 is CASSSPGLYGYTF. The DNA of the CDR3 is TGTGCCAGCAGCTCACCGGGTCTTTATGGCTACACCTTC.